This T cell receptor beta chain emerged from a study of blood T cell repertoires in COVID-19. Overall study: Collection of acute and convalescent COVID-19 samples took place in the United States, Italy and Spain. Sources were T cells, B-cell-depleted T cells, or PBMCs; the material itself was cDNA or gDNA.

V gave up 3 bases and J gave up 5 bases, with 14 bases separating them. The CDR3 covers 15 residues. The germline V gene encodes CDR1 SGHTA and CDR2 FQGNSA. The count of this clone is one. Clones were read by immunoSEQ multiplex PCR, and TCRdb kept only the in-frame ones, dropping some. The sample shows 160,000 or so clones, roughly 82% of them seen only once. This clonotype was sampled from a woman aged 50 to 60 with acute or convalescent COVID-19. The material sequenced was peripheral blood. The V and J genes are TRBV7-2 and TRBJ1-5; possible D gene TRBD1, 6 bases. CDR3 region: CASSFTAGAHQPQHF. The CDR3, as DNA: TGTGCCAGCAGCTTTACGGCAGGGGCCCATCAGCCCCAGCATTTT. Full variable domain (outside the CDR3, taken from reference TRBV7-2 and TRBJ1-5): GAGVSQSPSNKVTEKGKDVELRCDPISGHTALYWYRQSLGQGLEFLIYFQGNSAPDKSGLPSDRFSAERTGGSVSTLTIQRTQQEDSAVYLCASSFTAGAHQPQHFGDGTRLSIL.